The rows below give T cell receptor beta chains drawn from one sample of a study of T-cell memory formation after mild COVID-19. TCRdb called the 5' RACE reads again in MiXCR, with one record for every CDR3 protein. The sample has approximately 150,000 distinct CDR3 sequences, 6% seen once. The sequenced sample was PBMCs or a T cell subset sorted from them (not recorded which). The receptors were gathered from an adult woman who had mild COVID-19 (a few samples of this study predate the infection). Cell type and time point are not known. Both conserved end residues are part of each CDR3. The D gene is left open where the match is weak. Clone size, where shown, is once, few, many, or a class for clones that have expanded.

NA	many	TRBV28	TRBJ2-3	CASSFGGLVSGADTQYF	TGTGCCAGCAGTTTTGGGGGACTTGTGTCGGGCGCAGATACGCAGTATTTT
NA	many	TRBV4-2	TRBJ2-1	CASSQDLSDLEFF	TGTGCCAGCAGCCAAGATCTTTCGGACTTAGAGTTCTTC
TRBD1	many	TRBV20-1	TRBJ2-2	CSARRTGWAGELFF	TGCAGTGCTAGGAGGACAGGGTGGGCCGGGGAGCTGTTTTTT
TRBD1	many	TRBV5-1	TRBJ2-5	CASSLTGVETQYF	TGCGCCAGCAGCCTTACAGGGGTGGAGACCCAGTACTTC
NA	NA	TRBV24-1	TRBJ2-3	CATSPWGSSADTQYF	TGTGCCACCAGCCCGTGGGGAAGCAGCGCAGATACGCAGTATTTT
TRBD2	NA	TRBV7-9	TRBJ2-7	CASPPSAPGGSSYEQYF	TGTGCCAGCCCCCCCAGCGCCCCAGGCGGGAGCTCCTACGAGCAGTACTTC
NA	few	TRBV12-3/TRBV12-4	TRBJ2-3	CASSFLLGGGSTDTQYF	TGTGCCAGCAGTTTTTTGTTAGGTGGCGGAAGCACAGATACGCAGTATTTT
NA	few	TRBV30	TRBJ2-3	CAWSVLNGARTQYF	TGTGCCTGGAGTGTACTCAACGGGGCTAGGACGCAGTATTTT
NA	NA	TRBV15	TRBJ2-1	CATSREREVVGYEQFF	TGTGCCACCAGCAGGGAAAGGGAGGTGGTCGGCTATGAGCAGTTCTTC
TRBD1	few	TRBV6-1	TRBJ2-7	CASSPQGTGAYEQYF	TGTGCCAGCAGTCCCCAGGGGACAGGTGCCTACGAGCAGTACTTC
NA	NA	TRBV7-9	TRBJ2-2	CASSLTPTGELFF	TGTGCCAGCAGCCTGACACCCACCGGGGAGCTGTTTTTT
TRBD1	few	TRBV4-1	TRBJ1-2	CASSQGYRGPSDGYTF	TGCGCCAGCAGCCAGGGGTACAGGGGGCCGTCGGATGGCTACACCTTC
NA	many	TRBV5-1	TRBJ1-1	CASSLLMNTEAFF	TGCGCCAGCAGCCTACTAATGAACACTGAAGCTTTCTTT
TRBD1	many	TRBV12-3/TRBV12-4	TRBJ1-1	CASSLGQETEAFF	TGTGCCAGCAGTTTGGGACAGGAGACTGAAGCTTTCTTT
NA	few	TRBV7-9	TRBJ1-2	CASSSSAF	TGTGCCAGCAGCTCCTCGGCCTTC
NA	few	TRBV5-6	TRBJ2-1	CASSRLYSGTEQFF	TGTGCCAGCAGCCGATTATACTCCGGGACGGAGCAGTTCTTC
NA	NA	TRBV2	TRBJ2-5	CASSNGLEVKTQYF	TGTGCCAGCAGTAATGGGCTAGAAGTCAAGACCCAGTACTTC
TRBD1	few	TRBV12-5	TRBJ1-6	CASGSQGAPAFGSPLHF	TGTGCTAGTGGTTCGCAGGGGGCGCCGGCGTTTGGTTCACCCCTCCACTTT
TRBD2	few	TRBV9	TRBJ2-1	CASSVEVAGYSYNEQFF	TGTGCCAGCAGCGTAGAGGTAGCGGGGTACTCCTACAATGAGCAGTTCTTC
NA	many	TRBV29-1	TRBJ2-2	CSVDRSNTGELFF	TGCAGCGTGGATCGATCGAACACCGGGGAGCTGTTTTTT
TRBD1	many	TRBV25-1	TRBJ2-1	CASSEPRQGYNEQFF	TGTGCCAGCAGTGAACCTCGACAGGGATACAATGAGCAGTTCTTC
TRBD1	many	TRBV10-3	TRBJ1-2	CAISRDSTNYGYTF	TGTGCCATCAGTAGGGACAGCACTAACTATGGCTACACCTTC
NA	NA	TRBV24-1	TRBJ1-2	CATSDAGQVPNGYTF	TGTGCCACCAGTGATGCGGGACAAGTGCCTAATGGCTACACCTTC
TRBD2	few	TRBV20-1	TRBJ2-1	CSVRREGLYEQFF	TGCAGTGTTAGGCGGGAGGGCCTCTATGAGCAGTTCTTC
NA	few	TRBV3-1	TRBJ1-1	CASSQPLNTEAFF	TGTGCCAGCAGCCAACCCCTAAACACTGAAGCTTTCTTT
NA	many	TRBV2	TRBJ2-7	CASSSQGRAYEQYF	TGTGCCAGCAGTTCACAGGGACGGGCCTACGAGCAGTACTTC
NA	medium-sized	TRBV5-1	TRBJ2-3	CASSSQGPRTDTQYF	TGCGCCAGCAGCTCACAAGGCCCTAGGACAGATACGCAGTATTTT
NA	few	TRBV5-1	TRBJ1-2	CASSLALGGLDYGYTF	TGCGCCAGCAGCTTGGCTCTTGGAGGTTTGGACTATGGCTACACCTTC
NA	few	TRBV7-9	TRBJ2-1	CASSPSSFQGHEQFF	TGTGCCAGCAGCCCCTCTAGCTTCCAGGGGCATGAGCAGTTCTTC
NA	few	TRBV2	TRBJ2-3	CASTARPLTDTQYF	TGTGCCTCCACCGCCCGGCCTCTCACAGATACGCAGTATTTT
TRBD2	NA	TRBV20-1	TRBJ2-2	CSVPGGGITGELFF	TGCAGTGTCCCGGGGGGGGGCATCACCGGGGAGCTGTTTTTT
NA	NA	TRBV7-6	TRBJ2-5	CASGNKETQYF	TGTGCCAGCGGCAATAAAGAGACCCAGTACTTC
NA	NA	TRBV2	TRBJ2-3	CASGRGSTDTHYF	TGTGCCAGCGGGCGGGGCTCCACAGATACGCATTATTTT